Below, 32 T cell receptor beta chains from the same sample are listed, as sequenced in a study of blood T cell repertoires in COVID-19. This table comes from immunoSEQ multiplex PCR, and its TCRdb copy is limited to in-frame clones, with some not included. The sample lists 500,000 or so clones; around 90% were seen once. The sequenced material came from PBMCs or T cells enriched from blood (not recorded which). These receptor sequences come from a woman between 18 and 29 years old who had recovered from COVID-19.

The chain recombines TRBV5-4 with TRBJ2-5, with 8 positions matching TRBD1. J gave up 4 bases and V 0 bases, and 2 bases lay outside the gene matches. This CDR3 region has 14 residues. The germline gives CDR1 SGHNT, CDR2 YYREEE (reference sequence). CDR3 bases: TGTGCCAGCAGCTTGGGGACAGGGCGAGAGACCCAGTACTTC. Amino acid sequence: CASSLGTGRETQYF.

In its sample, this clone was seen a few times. CDR3 in DNA: TGTGCCAGCAGTGGGGGGCGTCTAGCGGGGGTCGAAGAGACCCAGTACTTC. Encoded protein: CASSGGRLAGVEETQYF. The chain joins TRBV2 to TRBJ2-5; 10 bases map to TRBD2. V was pared by 4 bases and J by 3 bases, with 11 bases of the junction left unmatched. Germline V CDR1 and CDR2: SNHLY, FYNNEI. This CDR3 has 17 residues.

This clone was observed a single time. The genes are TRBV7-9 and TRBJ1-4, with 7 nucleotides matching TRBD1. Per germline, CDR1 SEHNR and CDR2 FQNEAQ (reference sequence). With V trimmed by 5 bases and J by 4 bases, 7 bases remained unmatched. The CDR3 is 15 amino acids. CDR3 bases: TGTGCCAGCAGCGCTGACAGGGCCTTTAATGAAAAACTGTTTTTT. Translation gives CASSADRAFNEKLFF.

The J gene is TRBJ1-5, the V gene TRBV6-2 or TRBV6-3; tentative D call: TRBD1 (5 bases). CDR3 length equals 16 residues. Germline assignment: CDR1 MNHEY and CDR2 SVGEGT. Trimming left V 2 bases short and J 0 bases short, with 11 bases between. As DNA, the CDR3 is TGTGCCAGCAGTTACCCGGGACTGAATAGCAATCAGCCCCAGCATTTT. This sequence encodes CASSYPGLNSNQPQHF.

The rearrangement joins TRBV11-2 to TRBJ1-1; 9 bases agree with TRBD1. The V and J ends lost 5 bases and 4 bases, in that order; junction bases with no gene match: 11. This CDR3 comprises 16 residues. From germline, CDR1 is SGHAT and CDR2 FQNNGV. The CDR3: CASSPVTGGYSTEAFF. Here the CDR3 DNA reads TGTGCCAGCAGCCCCGTGACAGGGGGTTATTCCACTGAAGCTTTCTTT.

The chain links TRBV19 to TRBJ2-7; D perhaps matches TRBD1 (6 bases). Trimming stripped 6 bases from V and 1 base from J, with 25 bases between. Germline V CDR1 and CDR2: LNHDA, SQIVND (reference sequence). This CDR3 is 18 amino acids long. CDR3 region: CASSLRDTRRDASYEQYF. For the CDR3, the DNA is TGTGCCAGTAGCCTCCGGGACACACGCCGGGACGCTTCCTACGAGCAGTACTTC. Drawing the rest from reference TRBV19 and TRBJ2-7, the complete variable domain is DGGITQSPKYLFRKEGQNVTLSCEQNLNHDAMYWYRQDPGQGLRLIYYSQIVNDFQKGDIAEGYSVSREKKESFPLTVTSAQKNPTAFYLCASSLRDTRRDASYEQYFGPGTRLTVT.

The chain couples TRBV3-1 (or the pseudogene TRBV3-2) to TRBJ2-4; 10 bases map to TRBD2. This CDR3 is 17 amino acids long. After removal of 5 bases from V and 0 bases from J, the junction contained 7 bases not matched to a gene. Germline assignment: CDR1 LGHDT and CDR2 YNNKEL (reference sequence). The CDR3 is CASSRRTSGLAKNIQYF. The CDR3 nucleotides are TGTGCCAGCAGCAGACGGACTAGCGGTTTAGCCAAAAACATTCAGTACTTC.

CDR3 in DNA: TGTGCCAGCAGTCCCGTGCAGGGGCATCAGCCCCAGCATTTT. Residues: CASSPVQGHQPQHF. This chain connects TRBV28 to TRBJ1-5, with D maybe TRBD1 (6 bases). Trimming removed 5 bases from V and 5 bases from J, with 13 bases in between. The CDR3 spans 14 residues. The germline V gene encodes CDR1 MDHEN and CDR2 SYDVKM.

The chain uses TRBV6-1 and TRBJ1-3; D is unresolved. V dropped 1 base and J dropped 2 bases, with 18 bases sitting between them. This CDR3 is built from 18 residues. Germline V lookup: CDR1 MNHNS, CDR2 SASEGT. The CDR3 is CASSEVFGEAGAGNTIYF. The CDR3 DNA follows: TGTGCCAGCAGTGAAGTATTCGGGGAGGCGGGCGCTGGAAACACCATATATTTT.

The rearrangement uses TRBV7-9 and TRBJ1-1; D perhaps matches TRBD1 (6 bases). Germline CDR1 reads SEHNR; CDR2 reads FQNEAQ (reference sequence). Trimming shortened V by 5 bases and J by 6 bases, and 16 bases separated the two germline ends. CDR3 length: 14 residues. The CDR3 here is CASSRQQGSPEAFF. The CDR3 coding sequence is TGTGCCAGCAGCCGCCAACAGGGATCCCCTGAAGCTTTCTTT. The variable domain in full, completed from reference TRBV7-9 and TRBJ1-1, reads DTGVSQNPRHKITKRGQNVTFRCDPISEHNRLYWYRQTLGQGPEFLTYFQNEAQLEKSRLLSDRFSAERPKGSFSTLEIQRTEQGDSAMYLCASSRQQGSPEAFFGQGTRLTVV.

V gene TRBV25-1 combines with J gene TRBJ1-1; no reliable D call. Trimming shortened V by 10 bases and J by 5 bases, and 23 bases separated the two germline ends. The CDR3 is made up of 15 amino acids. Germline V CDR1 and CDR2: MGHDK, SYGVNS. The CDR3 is CATRPPGSWRTEAFF. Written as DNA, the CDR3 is TGTGCCACCCGCCCCCCGGGGTCCTGGAGAACTGAAGCTTTCTTT.

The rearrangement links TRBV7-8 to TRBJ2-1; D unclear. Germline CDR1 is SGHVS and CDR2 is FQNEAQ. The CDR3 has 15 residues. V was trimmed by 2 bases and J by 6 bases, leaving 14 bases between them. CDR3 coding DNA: TGTGCCAGCAGCTTATTAAACCCTCGCGGCAATGAGCAGTTCTTC. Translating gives CASSLLNPRGNEQFF.

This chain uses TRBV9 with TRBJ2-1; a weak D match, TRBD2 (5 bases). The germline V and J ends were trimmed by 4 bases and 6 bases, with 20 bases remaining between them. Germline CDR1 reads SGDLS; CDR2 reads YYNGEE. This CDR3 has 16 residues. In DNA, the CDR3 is TGTGCCAGCAGCCCCCTTCAAGAGGGATTCCTCAATGAGCAGTTCTTC. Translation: CASSPLQEGFLNEQFF.

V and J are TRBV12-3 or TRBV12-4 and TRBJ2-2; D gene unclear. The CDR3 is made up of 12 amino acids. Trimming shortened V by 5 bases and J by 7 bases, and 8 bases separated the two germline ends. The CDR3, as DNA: TGTGCCAGCAGTCCCTGGAGCGGGGAGCTGTTTTTT. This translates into CASSPWSGELFF.

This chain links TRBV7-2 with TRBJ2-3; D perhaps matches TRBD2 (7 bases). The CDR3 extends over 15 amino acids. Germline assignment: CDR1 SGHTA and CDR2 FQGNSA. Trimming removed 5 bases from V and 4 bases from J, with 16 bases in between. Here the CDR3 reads CASSRGGPRADTQYF. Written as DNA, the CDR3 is TGTGCCAGCAGCCGCGGGGGCCCTCGCGCAGATACGCAGTATTTT.

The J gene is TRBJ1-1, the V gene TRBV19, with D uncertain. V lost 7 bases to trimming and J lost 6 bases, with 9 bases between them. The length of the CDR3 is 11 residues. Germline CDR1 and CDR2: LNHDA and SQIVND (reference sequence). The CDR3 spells CASMWSAEAFF. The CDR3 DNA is TGTGCCAGTATGTGGTCAGCTGAAGCTTTCTTT.

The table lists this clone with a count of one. CDR3 protein: CASTLRGSTEAFF. The CDR3 DNA reads TGTGCCAGCACCCTTAGGGGTAGCACTGAAGCTTTCTTT. The J gene is TRBJ1-1, the V gene TRBV28, with D possibly TRBD1 on 5 matching bases. Germline V CDR1 and CDR2: MDHEN, SYDVKM. V was shortened by 7 bases and J by 4 bases, with 13 bases between the two germline ends. The CDR3 is 13 amino acids.

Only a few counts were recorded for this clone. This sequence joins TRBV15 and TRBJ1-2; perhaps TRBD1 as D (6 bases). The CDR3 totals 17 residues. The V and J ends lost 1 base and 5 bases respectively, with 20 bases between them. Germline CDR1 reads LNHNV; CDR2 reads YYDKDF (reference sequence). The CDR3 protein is CATSRGMGDIVFYGYTF. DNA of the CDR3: TGTGCCACCAGCAGAGGAATGGGGGACATAGTCTTTTATGGCTACACCTTC. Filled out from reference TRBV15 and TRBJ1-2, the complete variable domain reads DAMVIQNPRYQVTQFGKPVTLSCSQTLNHNVMYWYQQKSSQAPKLLFHYYDKDFNNEADTPDNFQSRRPNTSFCFLDIRSPGLGDTAMYLCATSRGMGDIVFYGYTFGSGTRLTVV.

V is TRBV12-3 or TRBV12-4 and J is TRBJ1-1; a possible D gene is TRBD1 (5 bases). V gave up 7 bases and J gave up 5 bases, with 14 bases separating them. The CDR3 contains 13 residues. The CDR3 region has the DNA TGTGCCAGCACCCTCTGGGGCCAAACTGAAGCTTTCTTT. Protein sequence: CASTLWGQTEAFF.

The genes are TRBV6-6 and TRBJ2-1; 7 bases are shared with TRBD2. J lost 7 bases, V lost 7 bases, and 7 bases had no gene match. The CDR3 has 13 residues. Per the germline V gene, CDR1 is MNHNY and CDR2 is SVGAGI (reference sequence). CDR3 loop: CASITGGRNEQFF. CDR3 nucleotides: TGTGCCAGCATTACCGGGGGGAGGAATGAGCAGTTCTTC.

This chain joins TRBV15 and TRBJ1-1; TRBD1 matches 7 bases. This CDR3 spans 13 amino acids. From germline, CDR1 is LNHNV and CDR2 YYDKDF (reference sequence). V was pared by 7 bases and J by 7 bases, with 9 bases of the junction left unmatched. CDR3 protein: CATTDDREVEAFF. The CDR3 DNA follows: TGTGCCACCACCGACGACAGGGAGGTTGAAGCTTTCTTT.

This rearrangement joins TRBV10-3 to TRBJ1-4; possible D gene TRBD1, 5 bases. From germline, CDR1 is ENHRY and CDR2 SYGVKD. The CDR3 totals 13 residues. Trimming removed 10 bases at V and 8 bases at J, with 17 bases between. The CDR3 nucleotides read TGTGCCACCAGAGGGCAGGGTGTCGAAAAACTGTTTTTT. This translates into CATRGQGVEKLFF.

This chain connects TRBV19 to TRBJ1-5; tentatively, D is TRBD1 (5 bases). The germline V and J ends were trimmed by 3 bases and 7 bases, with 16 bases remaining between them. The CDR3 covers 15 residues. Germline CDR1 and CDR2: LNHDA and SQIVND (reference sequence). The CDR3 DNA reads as TGTGCCAGTAGTATGACTGCCCGGCAGGGCCAGCCCCAGCATTTT. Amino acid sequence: CASSMTARQGQPQHF.

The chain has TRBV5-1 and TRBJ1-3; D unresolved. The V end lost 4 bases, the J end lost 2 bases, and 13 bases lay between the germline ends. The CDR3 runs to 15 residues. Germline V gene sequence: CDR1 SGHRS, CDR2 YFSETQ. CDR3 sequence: CASSPGGRTGNTIYF. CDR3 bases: TGCGCCAGCAGCCCCGGAGGCAGAACTGGAAACACCATATATTTT.

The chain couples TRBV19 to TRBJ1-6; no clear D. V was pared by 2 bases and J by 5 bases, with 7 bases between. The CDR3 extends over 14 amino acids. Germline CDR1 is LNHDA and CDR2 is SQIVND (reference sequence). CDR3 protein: CASSINRDNSPLHF. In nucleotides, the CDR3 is TGTGCCAGTAGTATAAACAGAGATAATTCACCCCTCCACTTT.

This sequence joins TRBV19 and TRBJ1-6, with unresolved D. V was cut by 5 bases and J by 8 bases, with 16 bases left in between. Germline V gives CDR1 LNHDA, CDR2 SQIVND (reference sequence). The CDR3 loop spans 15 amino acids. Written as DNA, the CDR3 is TGTGCCAGTAGTGTCTCGGGAGGGAGGGATTCACCCCTCCACTTT. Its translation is CASSVSGGRDSPLHF. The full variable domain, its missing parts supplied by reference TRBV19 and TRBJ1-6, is DGGITQSPKYLFRKEGQNVTLSCEQNLNHDAMYWYRQDPGQGLRLIYYSQIVNDFQKGDIAEGYSVSREKKESFPLTVTSAQKNPTAFYLCASSVSGGRDSPLHFGNGTRLTVT.

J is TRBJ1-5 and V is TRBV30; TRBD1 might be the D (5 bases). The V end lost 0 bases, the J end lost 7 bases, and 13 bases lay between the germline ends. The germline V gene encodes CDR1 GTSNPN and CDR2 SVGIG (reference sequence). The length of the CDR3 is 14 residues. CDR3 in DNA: TGTGCCTGGAGTGTACGGGGGGGTACCCAGCCCCAGCATTTT. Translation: CAWSVRGGTQPQHF.

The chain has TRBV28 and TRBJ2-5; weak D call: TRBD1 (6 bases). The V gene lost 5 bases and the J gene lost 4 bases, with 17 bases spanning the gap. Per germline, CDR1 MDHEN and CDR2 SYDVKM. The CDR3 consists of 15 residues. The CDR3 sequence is CASSTPHTGSETQYF. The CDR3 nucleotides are TGTGCCAGCAGTACGCCACATACAGGGTCAGAGACCCAGTACTTC.

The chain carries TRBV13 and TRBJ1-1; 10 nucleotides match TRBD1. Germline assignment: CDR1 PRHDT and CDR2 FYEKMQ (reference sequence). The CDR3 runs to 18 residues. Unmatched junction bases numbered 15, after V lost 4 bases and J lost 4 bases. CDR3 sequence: CASSSYATGGRVSTEAFF. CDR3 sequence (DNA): TGTGCCAGCAGCTCCTACGCGACAGGGGGCCGGGTAAGCACTGAAGCTTTCTTT.

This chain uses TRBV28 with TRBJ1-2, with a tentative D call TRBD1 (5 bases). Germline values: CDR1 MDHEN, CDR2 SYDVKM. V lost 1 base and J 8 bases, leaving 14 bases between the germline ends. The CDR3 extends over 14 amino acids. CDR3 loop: CASSLLAGRDGYTF. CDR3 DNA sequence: TGTGCCAGCAGTTTATTGGCAGGGCGGGACGGCTACACCTTC.

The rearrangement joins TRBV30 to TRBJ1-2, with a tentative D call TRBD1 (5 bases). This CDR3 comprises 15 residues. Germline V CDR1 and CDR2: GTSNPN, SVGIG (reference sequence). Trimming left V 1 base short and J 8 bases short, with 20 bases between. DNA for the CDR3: TGTGCCTGGAGTGGCCACAGACGCGCAGGGTTCGGCTACACCTTC. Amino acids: CAWSGHRRAGFGYTF.

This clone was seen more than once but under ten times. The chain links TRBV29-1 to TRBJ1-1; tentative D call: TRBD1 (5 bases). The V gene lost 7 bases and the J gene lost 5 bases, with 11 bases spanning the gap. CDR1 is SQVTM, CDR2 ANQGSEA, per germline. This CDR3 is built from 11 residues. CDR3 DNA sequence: TGCAGCGGGGGCGGCCTAACTGAAGCTTTCTTT. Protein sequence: CSGGGLTEAFF.